The 17 T cell receptor beta chains given below trace back to one sample, sequenced in a study of blood T cells in healthy people across ages. Primers used in a second PCR of roughly 6 to 12 cycles were a sample-barcoded 5' primer and a J-beta primer mix. Via MiXCR, TCRdb re-called the 5' RACE reads, giving one row per CDR3 protein. Of over 950,000 distinct CDR3 sequences listed, under 40% are singletons. The specimen sequenced was blood. These receptors originate from a man younger than 30 in good health.

The chain combines TRBV7-2 with TRBJ1-5; no clear D gene. This CDR3 contains 15 residues. In germline, CDR1 is SGHTA, CDR2 FQGNSA. The V and J ends lost 5 bases and 1 base respectively, with 12 bases between them. This CDR3 reads CASSPVVGSNQPQHF. DNA for the CDR3: TGTGCCAGCAGCCCCGTGGTCGGAAGCAATCAGCCCCAGCATTTT.

The V gene is TRBV12-3 or TRBV12-4, the J gene TRBJ2-3; D unclear. The CDR3 covers 14 residues. The ends were cut back, 5 bases at V and 4 bases at J, with 13 bases in the middle. The CDR3 DNA follows: TGTGCCAGCAGTGTTGAGCTGAGCGCAGATACGCAGTATTTT. Amino acids: CASSVELSADTQYF.

The chain combines TRBV25-1 with TRBJ1-2; D is undetermined. V was shortened by 3 bases and J by 3 bases, with 8 bases between the two germline ends. The CDR3 totals 13 residues. Looked up from germline, CDR1 is MGHDK and CDR2 is SYGVNS. The CDR3 region has the DNA TGTGCCAGCAGTGACCCCGGGCACTATGGCTACACCTTC. It is translated as CASSDPGHYGYTF.

The V and J genes are TRBV6-1 and TRBJ1-2; D not resolved. The CDR3 is made up of 14 amino acids. Germline V gene sequence: CDR1 MNHNS, CDR2 SASEGT. V was pared by 7 bases and J by 1 base, with 13 bases between. CDR3 sequence: CASIKDSINYGYTF. The CDR3 bases are TGTGCCAGCATCAAGGACTCCATTAACTATGGCTACACCTTC.

The sample holds a few counts of this clonotype. The gene calls are TRBV3-1 and TRBJ2-7, with D uncertain. The J call is uncertain, as TRBJ2-5 better fits the DNA end. CDR1 and CDR2 (germline): LGHDT, YNNKEL (reference sequence). The CDR3 length is 16 residues. This CDR3 is CASSQDSSLIGETQYF. The CDR3 nucleotides read TGTGCCAGCAGCCAAGATTCGTCCCTCATCGGAGAGACCCAGTACTTC.

This clonotype was seen a handful of times. The V call is TRBV5-1, the J call TRBJ1-4, with 7 nucleotides matching TRBD1. With 0 bases clipped from V and 7 bases from J, the junction kept 6 bases outside the gene matches. There are 15 residues in the CDR3. Germline V CDR1 and CDR2: SGHRS, YFSETQ. CDR3 nucleotides: TGCGCCAGCAGCTTGGACAGGGGTCGAGGTGAAAAACTGTTTTTT. Translated, it gives CASSLDRGRGEKLFF.

The table lists this clonotype with a few counts. The rearrangement links TRBV7-2 to TRBJ2-3, with D possibly TRBD2 on 6 matching bases. CDR3 size: 14 residues. Germline V lookup: CDR1 SGHTA, CDR2 FQGNSA. Trimming stripped 3 bases from V and 7 bases from J, with 14 bases between. CDR3 protein: CASSLGDSTYTQYF. The CDR3 DNA reads as TGTGCCAGCAGCTTGGGGGACTCCACCTATACGCAGTATTTT.

The CDR3 loop reads CASSQPSAVHGYTF. The CDR3 DNA reads TGTGCCAGCAGCCAACCGAGTGCGGTTCATGGCTACACCTTC. This chain uses TRBV6-6 with TRBJ1-2; unclear D gene. The V and J ends lost 6 bases and 6 bases respectively, with 17 bases between them. This CDR3 has 14 residues. Per the germline V gene, CDR1 is MNHNY and CDR2 is SVGAGI (reference sequence).

The chain is built from TRBV3-1 and TRBJ2-1; 11 positions match TRBD2. Germline V gene sequence: CDR1 LGHDT, CDR2 YNNKEL (reference sequence). The V gene end was trimmed by 6 bases and the J gene end by 3 bases; junction bases not matched to a gene: 7. This CDR3 spans 16 amino acids. CDR3 residues: CASSPLAGGFYNEQFF. The CDR3 DNA is TGTGCCAGCAGTCCCCTAGCGGGAGGCTTCTACAATGAGCAGTTCTTC.

The chain has TRBV19 and TRBJ1-5; 11 bases map to TRBD1. This CDR3 contains 15 residues. The germline CDR1 and CDR2 sequences are LNHDA and SQIVND (reference sequence). J lost 7 bases, V lost 7 bases, and 9 bases had no gene match. The CDR3 sequence is CASTADRGHGQPQHF. The CDR3 coding sequence is TGTGCCAGTACAGCGGACAGGGGGCATGGGCAGCCCCAGCATTTT.

This clonotype occurred a few times. Sequence at one end of the junction differs from germline and may be a read error. The chain joins TRBV9 to TRBJ2-7; possible D gene TRBD1, 6 bases. The CDR3 covers 13 residues. Germline-derived CDR1 and CDR2 are SGDLS and YYNGEE. In nucleotides, the CDR3 is TGTACCAGCAGCGAGGGGACAACTTACGAGCAGTACTTC. Translation: CTSSEGTTYEQYF.

The gene calls are TRBV2 and TRBJ2-5; a possible D gene is TRBD1 (6 bases). Trimming took off 1 base at V and 4 bases at J, with 7 bases between the two ends. Germline V gene sequence: CDR1 SNHLY, CDR2 FYNNEI. This CDR3 spans 13 amino acids. CDR3 region: CASSEVRGETQYF. For the CDR3, the DNA is TGTGCCAGCAGTGAAGTCAGGGGAGAGACCCAGTACTTC.

This clonotype was seen many times. This CDR3 reads CASRPGTDLTAYSYNEQFF. Written as DNA, the CDR3 is TGCGCCAGCAGGCCCGGGACAGACCTGACCGCATACTCCTACAATGAGCAGTTCTTC. This sequence joins TRBV10-2 and TRBJ2-1; TRBD1 aligns across 7 bases. V shed 6 bases, J shed 0 bases, and the junction held 17 bases outside the gene matches. CDR3 length: 19 residues. Germline V gene lookup returns CDR1 WSHSY and CDR2 SAAADI.

This clonotype was seen only a few times. The chain links TRBV7-2 to TRBJ1-1, with TRBD1 matching 7 bases. Germline assignment: CDR1 SGHTA and CDR2 FQGNSA. Unmatched junction bases numbered 7, after V lost 5 bases and J lost 1 base. This CDR3 spans 15 amino acids. CDR3 DNA: TGTGCCAGCAGCACCCGACAGGGAGCGAACACTGAAGCTTTCTTT. Protein product: CASSTRQGANTEAFF.

The chain couples TRBV4-2 to TRBJ1-6; 7 bases match TRBD1. The germline gives CDR1 LGHNA, CDR2 YNFKEQ. The CDR3 runs 15 residues. The trim removed 0 bases at V and 7 bases at J, leaving 3 bases unmatched. CDR3 in DNA: TGTGCCAGCAGCCAAGACGGACAGGTCAATTCACCCCTCCACTTT. This codes for CASSQDGQVNSPLHF.

The rearrangement uses TRBV2 and TRBJ2-4, with TRBD1 matching 12 bases. Germline-derived CDR1 and CDR2 are SNHLY and FYNNEI. CDR3 length equals 15 residues. J gave up 8 bases and V 10 bases, and 12 bases lay outside the gene matches. Here the CDR3 DNA reads TGTGCCACCATCTGGGGGACAGGGGGCTGGGACATTCAGTACTTC. Encoded protein: CATIWGTGGWDIQYF.

This clonotype was seen a few times. This sequence joins TRBV29-1 and TRBJ2-2, with 10 bases that match TRBD2. The V gene end was trimmed by 6 bases and the J gene end by 0 bases; junction bases not matched to a gene: 7. The CDR3 has 16 residues. Germline CDR1 and CDR2: SQVTM and ANQGSEA. The CDR3 region is CSVAVTSGSNTGELFF. The CDR3 DNA sequence: TGCAGCGTGGCCGTGACTAGCGGGTCGAACACCGGGGAGCTGTTTTTT.